This T cell receptor beta chain was identified during a study of shared clonotypes between healthy human individuals. Whole-study results and caveats: The sole specimen, blood, was sampled, and tissue repertoires likely differ.

Produced via immunoSEQ multiplex PCR; TCRdb's table is partial and in-frame only. The table lists about 980,000 clones, about 80% of them singletons, with approximately 1.5% in the top ten. None of the donors, who were healthy HIV-negative adults, had recently had acute infections or vaccinations. Of note for this clone: What it binds is not known.

Trimming stripped 5 bases from V and 6 bases from J, with 21 bases between. The CDR3 contains 15 residues. Germline loops: CDR1 GTSNPN, CDR2 SVGIG (reference sequence). V gene TRBV30 combines with J gene TRBJ2-3; D is unresolved. The receptor comes from a man aged 18 to 30 in good health. Material for sequencing was memory CD4+ T cells sorted from blood. This sample's subset: CD45RA-negative fraction. CDR3 protein: CAWDPGRKSGDTQYF. The CDR3 coding sequence is TGTGCCTGGGACCCGGGTCGGAAATCCGGGGATACGCAGTATTTT.